A single sample is the source of the 15 T cell receptor beta chains below, sequenced in a study of low-dose radiotherapy and immunotherapy resistance in tumors. As to time point: after trial treatment. Specified treatment: LDRT plus nivolumab, ipilimumab, low-dose cyclophosphamide and aspirin (RACIN trial). TCR amplification involved 20 PCR cycles with a constant-region primer and V-primer adapter. TCRdb reanalysed the reads using MiXCR and keeps one entry per CDR3 protein. Found here are some 52,000 distinct CDR3 sequences, around a third of them singletons; the top ten hold roughly 8.2%. The input for sequencing was PBMCs, taken after low-dose radiotherapy plus immunotherapy. These TCRs come from a male donor with rectosigmoid adenocarcinoma.

This clonotype was observed many times. The chain couples TRBV29-1 to TRBJ2-1; TRBD2 agrees at 8 bases. Germline assignment: CDR1 SQVTM and CDR2 ANQGSEA. The CDR3 is made up of 13 amino acids. The CDR3: CTIRGGGQDEQFF. The CDR3, as DNA: TGCACCATCCGCGGCGGGGGGCAGGATGAGCAGTTCTTC.

This clonotype was found many times. The chain employs TRBV2 and TRBJ2-1, with 7 bases identical to TRBD2. This CDR3 is 14 amino acids long. The germline CDR1 and CDR2 sequences are SNHLY and FYNNEI. Trimming took 7 bases from V and 10 from J; bases not matched to a gene: 13. The CDR3 DNA follows: TGTGCCAGCACCGGGAGGCCCACCGGGGGGGAGCAGTTCTTC. Translation gives CASTGRPTGGEQFF. Drawing the rest from reference TRBV2 and TRBJ2-1, the complete variable domain is EPEVTQTPSHQVTQMGQEVILRCVPISNHLYFYWYRQILGQKVEFLVSFYNNEISEKSEIFDDQFSVERPDGSNFTLKIRSTKLEDSAMYFCASTGRPTGGEQFFGPGTRLTVL.

The sample holds many counts of this clonotype. The chain has TRBV2 and TRBJ1-2, with D perhaps TRBD1 (5 bases). This CDR3 is 12 amino acids long. V gave up 3 bases and J gave up 7 bases, with 9 bases separating them. Germline lookup yields CDR1 SNHLY and CDR2 FYNNEI. The CDR3 DNA sequence: TGTGCCAGCAGTGAGGCCGGGGGTGGCTACACCTTC. This sequence encodes CASSEAGGGYTF.

This clonotype was detected many times. The J gene is TRBJ2-1, the V gene TRBV12-5, with D possibly TRBD1 on 6 matching bases. The germline V gene encodes CDR1 LGHNT and CDR2 FRNRAP. Trimming cost V 9 bases and J 2 bases, with 11 bases left between them. The CDR3 covers 13 residues. The CDR3 spells CASRGGAYNEQFF. CDR3 nucleotides: TGTGCTAGCCGAGGGGGAGCCTACAATGAGCAGTTCTTC.

The genes are TRBV6-2 or TRBV6-3 and TRBJ2-7; the D gene is possibly TRBD2 (5 bases). Germline V gives CDR1 MNHEY, CDR2 SVGEGT. The ends were cut back, 5 bases at V and 3 bases at J, with 20 bases in the middle. This CDR3 is built from 16 residues. The CDR3 protein is CASSEAAFSESYEQYF. DNA of the CDR3: TGTGCCAGCAGTGAAGCGGCGTTTAGCGAAAGCTACGAGCAGTACTTC.

This clonotype was counted at least ten times. The chain combines TRBV6-6 with TRBJ2-7; D might be TRBD2 (6 bases). The CDR3 is 13 amino acids. Trimming pared 8 bases from V and 5 bases from J, leaving 16 bases between. Germline V gene lookup returns CDR1 MNHNY and CDR2 SVGAGI (reference sequence). The CDR3 here is CASRRLVVDEQYF. In DNA form, the CDR3 reads TGTGCCAGCCGCCGACTAGTCGTGGACGAGCAGTACTTC.

Ten or more counts support this clonotype. The V and J genes are TRBV7-2 and TRBJ2-5; D is unresolved. Trimming left V 2 bases short and J 3 bases short, with 1 base between. Germline CDR1 SGHTA, CDR2 FQGNSA. The CDR3 length is 11 residues. CDR3 nucleotide sequence: TGTGCCAGCAGCTTAAAAGAGACCCAGTACTTC. Translating it yields CASSLKETQYF.

In this sample, this clonotype turned up many times. V usage is TRBV28 and J usage is TRBJ2-4; D is possibly TRBD2 (6 bases). Trimming shortened V by 6 bases and J by 2 bases, and 23 bases separated the two germline ends. CDR1 and CDR2 (germline): MDHEN, SYDVKM. The CDR3 contains 18 residues. The CDR3, as DNA: TGTGCCAGCAGCCCCATCCCCGTGGCGGGGCTGACCAAAAACATTCAGTACTTC. This gives the protein CASSPIPVAGLTKNIQYF.

The genes are TRBV9 and TRBJ2-7, with D hard to call. V shed 3 bases and J shed 1 base, with 11 bases lying between them. CDR3 length: 14 residues. The germline gives CDR1 SGDLS, CDR2 YYNGEE. The CDR3 here is CASSGQPNSYEQYF. For the CDR3, the DNA is TGTGCCAGCAGCGGGCAGCCTAATTCCTACGAGCAGTACTTC.

This clonotype was seen more than once but under ten times. The chain employs TRBV13 and TRBJ2-1; D not resolved. V shed 4 bases and J shed 7 bases, with 20 bases lying between them. CDR3 length: 16 amino acids. From germline, CDR1 is PRHDT and CDR2 FYEKMQ (reference sequence). CDR3 protein: CASSSDRVPGRNEQFF. In DNA, the CDR3 is TGTGCCAGCAGCTCAGATAGGGTCCCGGGTAGGAATGAGCAGTTCTTC.

Many counts were recorded for this clonotype. Its ends do not fully match the called genes, so a read error is possible. The chain joins TRBV5-3 to TRBJ2-7, with 13 bases matching TRBD2. TRBV5-3 is known as an ORF, though its function is uncertain. The CDR3 consists of 14 residues. As DNA, the CDR3 is TGTGCCAGCAGCTCAGGACTAGCGGGAGTCGAGCAGTACTTC. This codes for CASSSGLAGVEQYF.

This clonotype was seen many times. This CDR3 reads CSVDAAYQETQYF. The CDR3 DNA follows: TGCAGCGTTGACGCCGCTTACCAAGAGACCCAGTACTTC. This sequence joins TRBV29-1 and TRBJ2-5; unclear D gene. V was trimmed by 3 bases and J by 0 bases, leaving 8 bases between them. The CDR3 has 13 residues. Per the germline V gene, CDR1 is SQVTM and CDR2 is ANQGSEA.

This chain uses TRBV12-3 or TRBV12-4 with TRBJ1-2; no clear D. This CDR3 contains 17 residues. V lost 7 bases and J lost 0, with 21 bases in between. CDR3 loop: CASTKGLFIDSNYGYTF. CDR3 bases: TGTGCCAGCACCAAGGGCCTTTTCATCGATTCTAACTATGGCTACACCTTC.

A remark on this clonotype: This likely stems from a read error, as it lies one base from a far larger clone. CDR3 bases: TGCGCCAGCAGTGAGCTGGAGACAGATACGCAGTATTTT. As protein: CASSELETDTQYF. The genes are TRBV10-1 and TRBJ2-3, with unresolved D. The CDR3 extends over 13 amino acids. Per the germline V gene, CDR1 is WNHNN and CDR2 is SYGVQD (reference sequence). Trimming shortened V by 2 bases and J by 3 bases, and 6 bases separated the two germline ends.

This chain connects TRBV6-2 or TRBV6-3 to TRBJ2-1; D is perhaps TRBD2 (5 bases). Germline V gene lookup returns CDR1 MNHEY and CDR2 SVGEGT. The CDR3 covers 16 residues. Trimming removed 2 bases at V and 9 bases at J, with 20 bases between. The CDR3 protein is CASSYGEGIGDSEQFF. CDR3 nucleotide sequence: TGTGCCAGCAGTTACGGAGAGGGAATTGGAGATAGTGAGCAGTTCTTC.